This T cell receptor beta chain was recovered during a study of T cells in Graves' hyperthyroidism and ophthalmopathy (dated by TCRdb to between 2019 and 2020). In terms of the full investigation: Peripheral blood was sampled at the time of initial diagnosis, prior to any treatment. The study also compared thyroid tissue and blood T-cell repertoires from about six Graves' hyperthyroidism patients. Following sampling, methimazole starting at 30 mg daily was given to hyperthyroidism patients, and high-dose intravenous methylprednisolone was given to ophthalmopathy patients. The paper reports TCR Vbeta CDR3 sequencing of 140 or so peripheral blood samples: around 45 ophthalmopathy, over 70 hyperthyroidism and approximately 17 progressor patients. An independent validation cohort of under 20 hyperthyroidism patients and about 15 patients who later progressed to ophthalmopathy tested prospective prediction of ophthalmopathy. For training and testing, the 80 to 100 patients in the discovery cohort were randomly divided in a 7:3 ratio. To identify distinguishing TCR V-J signatures, a discovery cohort of roughly 100 patients was used, comprising under 45 with Graves' ophthalmopathy and around 60 with stable Graves' hyperthyroidism. The full study reports these points: No statistical method was used to fix the sample size in advance, and group allocation was not hidden from the investigators. In validation, the model predicted progression to ophthalmopathy a median of about 6 months before onset, with roughly 68% sensitivity and about 72% specificity. Most expanded thyroid clonotypes (frequency above 0.001) were also found in blood, which suggests that blood repertoires may mirror thyroid immune responses. In cross-validation, a model built on a 13 V-J signature told ophthalmopathy apart from stable hyperthyroidism with 87.88% sensitivity and around 83% specificity, and in testing the same model reached 80%/75%.

Graves' hyperthyroidism was defined as stable when no progression to ophthalmopathy occurred over 18 months of follow-up. Hyperthyroidism patients were newly diagnosed, with disease duration under 2 months, and aged 18 to 65 years. Patients with uncontrolled infections, other autoimmune diseases, pregnancy or lactation were excluded. Diagnoses were established on the basis of clinical symptoms, serum thyroxine and TRAb, thyroid ultrasound, and orbital computed tomography. PBMCs were separated from around 9.1 ml of fresh peripheral blood using Ficoll-Paque density gradient centrifugation. Total RNA was extracted using Trizol reagent, and RNA quality was assessed on an Agilent 2100 Bioanalyzer. TCR beta CDR3 regions were amplified from RNA transcripts. The TCR CDR3 was subjected to a first round of RT-PCR using the HTBI primer set and the Qiagen OneStep RT-PCR kit. The libraries were constructed in a second round of multiplex PCR and then size-selected and purified. Libraries were sequenced paired-end with 100 bp reads on an Illumina HiSeq2000. On the authors' methods: SOAPnuke was used to process the raw data, with reads discarded if the reads contained adapters or uncalled bases, had a mean Phred below 15, or lacked an exact constant-primer or identifier match. COPE v1.2.5 was used to merge high-quality paired reads, and clonotypes were defined as unique nucleotide sequences. MiTCR v1.1 was used to align clonotypes to the IMGT TRBV, TRBD and TRBJ reference segments. The analysis included only V-J combinations with a frequency above 0.0001, which together covered roughly 99% of the repertoires. A TCS score was defined as the ratio of F50 (clonal expansion) to E x V (chaos), with BLOSUM62-based TCRdist applied between CDR3 peptides within each V-J. Welch's t-statistics and random forest reduced fewer than 600 V-J features to 10 to 15, which were used in a naive Bayes classifier (R e1071). TCRdb applied fastp at Q25 and MiXCR to the public reads, then kept only in-frame beta chains. Records with the same CDR3 protein are collapsed into one entry carrying the most frequent genes and DNA. These V and J calls rely on TCRdb rather than the paper's analysis. Present in this sample are a few hundred thousand distinct CDR3 sequences, 12% to 15% of which were seen just once. About 4.9% of the sample is in the top ten clones.

V lost 1 base and J lost 5 bases; the stretch between them is 12 bases long. CDR1 and CDR2 (DFQATT, SNEGSKA) derive from the germline V gene (reference sequence). The CDR3 goes from the cysteine to the phenylalanine over 13 residues. Of all the DNA, just the CDR3 is kept, 39 bases in frame from base 1. This clonotype has a count of ten or more. Its antigen has not been determined. Base qualities are not at hand, and no much larger clone is one base apart. This receptor was taken from a woman between 18 and 29 years old with Graves' hyperthyroidism. The chain is encoded by TRBV20-1 joined to TRBJ2-7, with no D gene named confidently. The sequencing sample was made of blood. Here is the DNA: TGCAGTGCTAGAGGGATAGGGCCAAACGAGCAGTACTTC. Translation gives CSARGIGPNEQYF.